The TCR beta chain under discussion was sequenced for a study of blood T cell repertoires in COVID-19. On the study more broadly: Sites in the United States, Italy and Spain provided acute and convalescent COVID-19 samples. PBMCs, B-cell-depleted T cells, or T cells provided the cDNA or gDNA that made up the material.

How the authors handled the data: From reference gene primer amplification, estimates of nucleated cell counts were derived. Sequenced by immunoSEQ multiplex PCR; TCRdb stores in-frame clones only, minus some. V, J and clone size were drawn from that table, and D and trimming were deduced from the DNA. Altogether approximately 88,000 clones are present, approximately 90% being singletons, with the ten largest covering over 3.5%. This sequence was found in a woman in her forties or fifties in a cohort sampled during active COVID-19. Specimen: peripheral blood.

Here the CDR3 reads CASSPRDRLYGYTF. CDR3 DNA sequence: TGTGCCAGCTCACCTAGGGACAGGCTCTATGGCTACACCTTC. The chain uses TRBV18 and TRBJ1-2; 8 nucleotides match TRBD1. The CDR3 is 14 amino acids. Germline V gene data show CDR1 as KGHSH and CDR2 as LQKENI. Trimming took 3 bases from V and 4 from J; bases not matched to a gene: 4. The entire variable domain, with the rest obtained from reference TRBV18 and TRBJ1-2, is as follows: NAGVMQNPRHLVRRRGQEARLRCSPMKGHSHVYWYRQLPEEGLKFMVYLQKENIIDESGMPKERFSAEFPKEGPSILRIQQVVRGDSAAYFCASSPRDRLYGYTFGSGTRLTVV.